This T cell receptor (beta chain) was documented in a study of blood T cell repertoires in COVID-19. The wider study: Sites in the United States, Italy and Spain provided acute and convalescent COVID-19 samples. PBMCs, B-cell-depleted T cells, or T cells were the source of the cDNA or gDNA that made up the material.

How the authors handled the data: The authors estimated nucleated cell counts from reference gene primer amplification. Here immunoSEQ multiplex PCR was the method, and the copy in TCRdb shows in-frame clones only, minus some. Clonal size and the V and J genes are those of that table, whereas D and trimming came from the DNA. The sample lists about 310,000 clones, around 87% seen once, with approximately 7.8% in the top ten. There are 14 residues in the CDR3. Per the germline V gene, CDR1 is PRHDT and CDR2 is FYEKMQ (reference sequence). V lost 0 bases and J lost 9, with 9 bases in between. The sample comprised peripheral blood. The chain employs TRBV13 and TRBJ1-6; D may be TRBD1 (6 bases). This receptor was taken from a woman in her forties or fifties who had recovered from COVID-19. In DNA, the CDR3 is TGTGCCAGCAGCTTAGGGGGGGCGCTTTCACCCCTCCACTTT. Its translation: CASSLGGALSPLHF.